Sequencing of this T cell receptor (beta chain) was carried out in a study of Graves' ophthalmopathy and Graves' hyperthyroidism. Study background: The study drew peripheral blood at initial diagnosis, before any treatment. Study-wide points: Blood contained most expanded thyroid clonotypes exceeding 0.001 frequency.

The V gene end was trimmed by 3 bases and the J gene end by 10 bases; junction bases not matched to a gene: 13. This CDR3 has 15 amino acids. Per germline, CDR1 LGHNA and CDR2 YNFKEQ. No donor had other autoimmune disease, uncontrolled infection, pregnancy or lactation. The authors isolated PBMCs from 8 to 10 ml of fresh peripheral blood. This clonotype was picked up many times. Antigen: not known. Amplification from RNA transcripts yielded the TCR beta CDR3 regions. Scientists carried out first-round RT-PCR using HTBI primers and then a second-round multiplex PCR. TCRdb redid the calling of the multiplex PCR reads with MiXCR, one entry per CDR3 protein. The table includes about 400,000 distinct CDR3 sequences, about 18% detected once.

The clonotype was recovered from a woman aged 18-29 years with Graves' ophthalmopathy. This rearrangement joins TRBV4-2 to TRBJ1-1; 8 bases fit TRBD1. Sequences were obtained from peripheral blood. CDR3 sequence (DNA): TGTGCCAGCAGCCAGGGGACAGGTGGTTTAATTTCAGCTTTCTTT. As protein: CASSQGTGGLISAFF.